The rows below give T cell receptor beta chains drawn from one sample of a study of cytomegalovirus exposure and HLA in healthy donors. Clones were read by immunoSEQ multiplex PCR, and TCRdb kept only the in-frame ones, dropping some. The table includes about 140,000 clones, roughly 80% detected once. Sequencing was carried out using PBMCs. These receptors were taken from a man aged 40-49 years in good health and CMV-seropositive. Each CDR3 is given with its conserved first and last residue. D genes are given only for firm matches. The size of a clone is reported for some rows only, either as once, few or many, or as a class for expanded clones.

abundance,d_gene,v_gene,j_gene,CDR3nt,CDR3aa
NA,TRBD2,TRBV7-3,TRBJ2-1,TGTGCCAGCAGCTTAACCCGGCGGGGGTTCTACAATGAGCAGTTCTTC,CASSLTRRGFYNEQFF
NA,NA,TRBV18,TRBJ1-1,TGTGCCAGCTCAGTCCTAACGGGGGGACCTGGAGACACTGAAGCTTTCTTT,CASSVLTGGPGDTEAFF
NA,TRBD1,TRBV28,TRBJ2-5,TGTGCCAGCGAGTTAGGGACAGCCCAAGAGACCCAGTACTTC,CASELGTAQETQYF
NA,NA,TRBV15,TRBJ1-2,TGTGCCACCAGCAGAGAATTCAGGGAAGATGGCTACACCTTC,CATSREFREDGYTF
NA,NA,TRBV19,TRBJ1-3,TGTGCCAGTAGTATGGGCCAGCTGGGAAACACCATATATTTT,CASSMGQLGNTIYF
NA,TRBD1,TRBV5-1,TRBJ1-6,TGCGCCAGCAGTCCCGGCAGGGGGGATTCACCCCTCCACTTT,CASSPGRGDSPLHF
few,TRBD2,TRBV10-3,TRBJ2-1,TGTGCCATCAGTGGCGGACTAGCGGGGGGGAATGAGCAGTTCTTC,CAISGGLAGGNEQFF
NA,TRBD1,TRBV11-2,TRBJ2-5,TGTGCCAGCAGTTTTAACAGGGGGCGGGAGACCCAGTACTTC,CASSFNRGRETQYF
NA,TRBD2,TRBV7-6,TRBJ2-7,TGTGCCAGCAGCTTAGAAGCGGGGAGACCCTACGAGCAGTACTTC,CASSLEAGRPYEQYF
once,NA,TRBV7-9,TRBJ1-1,TGTGCCAGCAGCTGGGGGAGGGGGATGAACACTGAAGCTTTCTTT,CASSWGRGMNTEAFF
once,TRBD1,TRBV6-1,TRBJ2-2,TGTGCCAGCATCGTACAGGGGCCCGGGGAGCTGTTTTTT,CASIVQGPGELFF
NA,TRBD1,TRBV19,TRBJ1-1,TGTGCCAGTAGTATCAGGAACAGGGGAGTGATCACTGAAGCTTTCTTT,CASSIRNRGVITEAFF
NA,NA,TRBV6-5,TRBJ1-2,TGTGCCAGCAGTTACTCGGCAAAGTATGGTGGCTACACCTTC,CASSYSAKYGGYTF
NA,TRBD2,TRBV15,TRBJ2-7,TGTGCCACCAGCAAATTTGTGACTAGCAAGTCCTACGAGCAGTACTTC,CATSKFVTSKSYEQYF
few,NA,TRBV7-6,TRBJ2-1,TGTGCCAGCAGCCTTAGCGTAGGGGGGGTTTATGAGCAGTTCTTC,CASSLSVGGVYEQFF
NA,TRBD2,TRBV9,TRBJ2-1,TGTGCCAGCAGCGGGGTAGCGGGAAACAATGAGCAGTTCTTC,CASSGVAGNNEQFF
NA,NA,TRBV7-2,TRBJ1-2,TGTGCCAGCAGCTTAGCGAAACTGACAGGAAATGGCTACACCTTC,CASSLAKLTGNGYTF
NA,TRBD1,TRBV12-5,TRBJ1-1,TGTGCTAGTGGTTTTTCTCGGGACAGGAACACTGAAGCTTTCTTT,CASGFSRDRNTEAFF
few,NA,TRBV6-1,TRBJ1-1,TGTGCCAGCAGTACTTACCAGAACACTGAAGCTTTCTTT,CASSTYQNTEAFF
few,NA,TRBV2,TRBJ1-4,TGTGCCAGCAGTGGGGGGGGCAGGATCGGTGAAAAACTGTTTTTT,CASSGGGRIGEKLFF
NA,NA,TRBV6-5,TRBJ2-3,TGTGCCAGCAGCCCTAATACAGATACGCAGTATTTT,CASSPNTDTQYF
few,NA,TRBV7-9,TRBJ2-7,TGTGCCAGCAGCTTAGATCTGTCCTACGAGCAGTACTTC,CASSLDLSYEQYF
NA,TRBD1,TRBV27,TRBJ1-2,TGTGCCAGCAGTTTAAAATCGGGACAGTTGTATAAGGGCTACACCTTC,CASSLKSGQLYKGYTF
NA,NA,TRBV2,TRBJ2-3,TGTGCCAGCAGTGAATTGGTCGGGGGCACAGATACGCAGTATTTT,CASSELVGGTDTQYF
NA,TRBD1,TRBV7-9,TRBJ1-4,TGTGCCAGCAGCACAGGACAGGGACAAGATGAAAAACTGTTTTTT,CASSTGQGQDEKLFF
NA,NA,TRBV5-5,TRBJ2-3,TGTGCCAGCACCGTTAGTTGGGCTTCTAGCACAGATACGCAGTATTTT,CASTVSWASSTDTQYF
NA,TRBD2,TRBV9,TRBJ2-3,TGTGCCAGCAGTACTAGCGGGGCTAGCACAGATACGCAGTATTTT,CASSTSGASTDTQYF
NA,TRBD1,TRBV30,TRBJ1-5,TGTGCCTGGAAAGGGACAGGGGGCGGGCTGAATCAGCCCCAGCATTTT,CAWKGTGGGLNQPQHF
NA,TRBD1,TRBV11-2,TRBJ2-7,TGTGCCAGCAGCTTAGGGACAGGGTGGGGCGAGCAGTACTTC,CASSLGTGWGEQYF
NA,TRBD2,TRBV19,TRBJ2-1,TGTGCCAGTAGGTCCGGGGGGACTAGCGTCAATGAGCAGTTCTTC,CASRSGGTSVNEQFF
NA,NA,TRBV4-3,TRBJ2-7,TGCGCCAGCAGCCAAGATCCACAGACCTACGAGCAGTACTTC,CASSQDPQTYEQYF
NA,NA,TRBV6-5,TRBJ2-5,TGTGCCACCACAACCTGGGGCTTTGGGGAGACCCAGTACTTC,CATTTWGFGETQYF
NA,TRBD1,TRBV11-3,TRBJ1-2,TGTGCCAGCAGCACATCCGGGACAGTGGGAGGCTACACCTTC,CASSTSGTVGGYTF
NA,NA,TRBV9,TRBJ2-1,TGTGCCAGCACGAGGACAGCCGGCAATGAGCAGTTCTTC,CASTRTAGNEQFF
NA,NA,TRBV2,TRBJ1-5,TGTGCCAGCAGTCCCGGGAATAGCAATCAGCCCCAGCATTTT,CASSPGNSNQPQHF
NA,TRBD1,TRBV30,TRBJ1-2,TGTGCCTGGAGGGACAGGAACTATGGCTACACCTTC,CAWRDRNYGYTF
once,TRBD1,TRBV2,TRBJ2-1,TGTGCCAGCAGTGAAGGTCAGGGGGAATACAATGAGCAGTTCTTC,CASSEGQGEYNEQFF
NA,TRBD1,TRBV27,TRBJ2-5,TGTGCCAGCAGCCGGACAGGCCTGGGGGAGACCCAGTACTTC,CASSRTGLGETQYF
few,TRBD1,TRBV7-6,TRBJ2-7,TGTGCCAGCAGCTTAGCTACAGGGGCCTCATCAATCTACGAGCAGTACTTC,CASSLATGASSIYEQYF
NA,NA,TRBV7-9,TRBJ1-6,TGTGCCACTAGTATGGACTCAAATTCACCCCTCCACTTT,CATSMDSNSPLHF
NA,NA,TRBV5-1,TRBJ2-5,TGCGCCAGCAGCTTGTCGCAACAGGGAAGTGGGGAGCAGTACTTC,CASSLSQQGSGEQYF
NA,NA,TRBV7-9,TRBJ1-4,TGTTCCAGCAGCTTAGACAAGGAGGGACGATACGAAAAACTGTTTTTT,CSSSLDKEGRYEKLFF
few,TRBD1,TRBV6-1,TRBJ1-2,TGTGCCAGCAGTGGCCCGGGACAGAATAACTATGGCTACACCTTC,CASSGPGQNNYGYTF
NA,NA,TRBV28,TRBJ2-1,TGTGCCAGCAGTTACGAGACAGCGTCCAATGAGCAGTTCTTC,CASSYETASNEQFF
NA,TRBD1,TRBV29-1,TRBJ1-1,TGCAGCGTCGAAGGACAGGCGAACACTGAAGCTTTCTTT,CSVEGQANTEAFF
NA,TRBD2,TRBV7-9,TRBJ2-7,TGTGCCAGCAGCCCCTGGACTAGCGGGAGCAACGAGCAGTACTTC,CASSPWTSGSNEQYF
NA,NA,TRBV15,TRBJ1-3,TGTGCCACCAGCAGAGAATACCGGGACATCGGAAACACCATATATTTT,CATSREYRDIGNTIYF
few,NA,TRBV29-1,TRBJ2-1,TGCAGCGTTGTCCCCAGCGCCAATGAGCAGTTCTTC,CSVVPSANEQFF
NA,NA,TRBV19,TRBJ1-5,TGTGCCAGTAGGCCCCACCGGCGGTTAGGACAGCCCCAGCATTTT,CASRPHRRLGQPQHF
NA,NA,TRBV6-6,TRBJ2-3,TGTGCCAGCAGTTATGGGGGGGCCGGCACAGATACGCAGTATTTT,CASSYGGAGTDTQYF
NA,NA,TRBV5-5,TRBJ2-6,TGTGCCAGCAGCTTGAGTGCGGGTCTCCAATCTGGGGCCAACGTCCTGACTTTC,CASSLSAGLQSGANVLTF
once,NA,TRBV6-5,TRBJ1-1,TGTGCCAGCAGTTACGCCGGGGTTCTGGGGACTGAAGCTTTCTTT,CASSYAGVLGTEAFF
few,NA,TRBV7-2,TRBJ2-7,TGTGCCAGCAGCTTAGGATGGGGGGCCTACGAGCAGTACTTC,CASSLGWGAYEQYF
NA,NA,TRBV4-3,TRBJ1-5,TGCGCCAGCAGCCAAGAAAGAGTATGGAGCAACCAGCCCCAGCATTTT,CASSQERVWSNQPQHF
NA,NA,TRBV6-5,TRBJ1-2,TGTGCCAGCAGTGAACCTGGACAAGCCCATGGCTACACCTTC,CASSEPGQAHGYTF
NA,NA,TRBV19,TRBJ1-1,TGTGCCAGTAATGTCAGGGGTTATGGCACTGAAGCTTTCTTT,CASNVRGYGTEAFF
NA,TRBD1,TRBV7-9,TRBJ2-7,TGTGCCAGCAGCGCAGGGACAGGGGGCGCATTCGGTCAGTACTTC,CASSAGTGGAFGQYF
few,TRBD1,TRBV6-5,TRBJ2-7,TGTGCCAGCAGTGCAAGATGGGACAGAGCCGAGCAGTACTTC,CASSARWDRAEQYF